This T cell receptor beta chain is drawn from a study of OX40 agonist ivuxolimab in advanced cancers. About the study: It was permissible to have had prior anti-PD-1, anti-PD-L1 or anti-CTLA-4 therapy, and approximately 40% had some. Whole-study findings and limits: CD4+ and CD8+ blood T cells expanded clonally by week 6 at 0.1 to 3.0 mg/kg.

TCRdb's table, derived via immunoSEQ multiplex PCR, lists solely in-frame clones and lacks some. The sample has about 95,000 clones; over 75% are singletons. Autoimmune disease history or systemic immunosuppression was exclusionary. V dropped 7 bases and J dropped 5 bases, with 11 bases sitting between them. The germline V gene encodes CDR1 MNHEY and CDR2 SVGAGI. The length of the CDR3 is 12 residues. On this clone: The antigen remains undetermined. The same CDR3 arises from other DNA sequences in this sample as well.

Material: CD4+ or CD8+ T cells sorted from blood, obtained in a trial of the OX40 agonist ivuxolimab. The J gene is TRBJ2-5, the V gene TRBV6-5; possibly TRBD1 or TRBD2 for D (5 bases each). The receptor's source is an adult with an advanced solid tumor such as melanoma, head and neck, liver or kidney cancer. The CDR3, as DNA: TGTGCCAGCACCACGGGGCAGGAGACCCAGTACTTC. Translation: CASTTGQETQYF.